This T cell receptor (beta chain) emerged from a study of CD8+CD57+ T cells in acquired aplastic anemia. In the study overall: Sorted CD4+ and CD8+ cells gave an average of around 3.3 ug of DNA.

TCR beta VDJ combinations and CDR3 sequences were profiled from genomic DNA. TCRdb recomputed calls from the reads with MiXCR, one row per CDR3 protein. The sample has a few hundred thousand distinct CDR3 sequences, roughly 68% seen once. This CDR3 contains 17 residues. Germline V lookup: CDR1 SGDLS, CDR2 YYNGEE. Trimming cost V 7 bases and J 5 bases; bases outside gene matches: 19. The clonotype originates from a human donor in good health, serving as a control. This chain links TRBV9 with TRBJ1-2; 8 bases match TRBD1. The sequenced material came from sorted CD4+, CD8+, or CD8+CD57+ T cells (not recorded which) from PBMCs. The CDR3 nucleotides read TGTGCCAGCCGCCAACCCGCGCAGGGGGCCGCTGAGTATGGCTACACCTTC. Translation gives CASRQPAQGAAEYGYTF.